This T cell receptor (beta chain) was captured by sequencing in a study of T cell responses to AZD1222 COVID-19 vaccine. This clone has just a few counts. What it binds is not known. Between the trimmed V and J ends, which lost 1 base and 1 base, there was a span of 8 bases. The CDR3 covers 14 residues. Germline V gene sequence: CDR1 SGHRS, CDR2 YFSETQ. TCRdb's table, derived via immunoSEQ multiplex PCR, lists solely in-frame clones and lacks some. Among over 85,000 clones listed, approximately 88% were seen once. Whole-study findings and limits: Donors were largely white British and mainly female; clonal diversity was possibly underestimated. Repertoires were sampled only after the peak T cell response. At study baseline, merely roughly 6 AZD1222 recipients were seropositive.

The sequence derives from an adult in good health. The rearrangement links TRBV5-1 to TRBJ2-5, with D perhaps TRBD1 (6 bases). Sample: peripheral blood, taken on day 0 of AZD1222 vaccination. CDR3 sequence (DNA): TGCGCCAGCAGCTTGCTGGACAGCCAAGAGACCCAGTACTTC. Translation: CASSLLDSQETQYF.